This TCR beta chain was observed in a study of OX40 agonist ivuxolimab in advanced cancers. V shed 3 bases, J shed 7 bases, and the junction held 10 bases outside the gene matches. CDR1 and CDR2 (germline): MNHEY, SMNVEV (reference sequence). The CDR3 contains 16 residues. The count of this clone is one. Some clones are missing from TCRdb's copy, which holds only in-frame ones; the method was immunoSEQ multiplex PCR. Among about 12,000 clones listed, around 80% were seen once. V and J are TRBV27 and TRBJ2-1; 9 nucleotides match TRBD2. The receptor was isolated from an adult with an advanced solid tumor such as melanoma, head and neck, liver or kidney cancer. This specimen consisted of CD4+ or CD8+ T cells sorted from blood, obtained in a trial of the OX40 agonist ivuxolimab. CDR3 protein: CASSFGLAGLVNEQFF. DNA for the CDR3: TGTGCCAGCAGTTTCGGGCTAGCGGGATTGGTGAATGAGCAGTTCTTC.